The entry that follows covers one TCR beta chain sequence. Antigen: not known. There are 16 residues in the CDR3. The ends lost 5 bases at V and 8 bases at J; junction bases unmatched: 13. Germline V gene lookup returns CDR1 SGHTA and CDR2 FQGNSA. The source of the sample is a study of breast tumors, draining lymph nodes, adjacent tissues. TCRdb independently ran MiXCR on the multiplex PCR reads; one entry per CDR3 protein. The sample shows about 63,000 distinct CDR3 sequences, roughly 50% of them seen only once. Study-level findings and limits: The lymph node origin of tumor T cells was framed as consistent with a hypothesis, not demonstrated. Luminal-like breast cancer showed significantly greater tumor-nontumor repertoire similarity than basal-like breast cancer did. Tumor repertoires ranked between lymph nodes and nontumor tissue in diversity, with V and J gene preferences.

Sequencing was done on a sample of breast tumor tissue. The source of this sequence is a female donor with breast cancer. Some clones in this sample may be carry-over from other donors' samples. The gene calls are TRBV7-2 and TRBJ1-4, with 8 bases identical to TRBD1. CDR3 protein: CASSPATGVENEKLFF. CDR3 sequence (DNA): TGTGCCAGCAGCCCTGCGACAGGGGTAGAAAACGAAAAACTGTTTTTT.